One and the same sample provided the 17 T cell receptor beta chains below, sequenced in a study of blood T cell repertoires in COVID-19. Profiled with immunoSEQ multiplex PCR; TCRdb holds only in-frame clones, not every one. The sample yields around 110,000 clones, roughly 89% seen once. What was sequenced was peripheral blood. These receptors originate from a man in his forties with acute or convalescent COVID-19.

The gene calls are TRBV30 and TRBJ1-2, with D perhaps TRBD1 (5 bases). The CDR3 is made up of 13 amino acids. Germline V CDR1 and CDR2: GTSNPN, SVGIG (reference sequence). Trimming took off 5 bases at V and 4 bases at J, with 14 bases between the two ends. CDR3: CAWGNDRSYGYTF. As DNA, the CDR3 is TGTGCCTGGGGAAACGACAGAAGCTATGGCTACACCTTC.

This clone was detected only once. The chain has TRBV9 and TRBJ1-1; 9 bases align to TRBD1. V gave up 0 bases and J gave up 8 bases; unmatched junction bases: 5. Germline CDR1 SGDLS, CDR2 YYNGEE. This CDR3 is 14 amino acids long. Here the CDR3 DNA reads TGTGCCAGCAGCGTAGCTGGGGGGACAGGGGAAGCTTTCTTT. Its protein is CASSVAGGTGEAFF.

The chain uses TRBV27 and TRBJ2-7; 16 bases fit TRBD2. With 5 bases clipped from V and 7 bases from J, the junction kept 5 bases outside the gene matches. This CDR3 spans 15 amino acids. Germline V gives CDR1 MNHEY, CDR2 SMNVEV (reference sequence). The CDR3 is CASSRGTSGRVEQYF. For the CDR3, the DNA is TGTGCCAGCAGTCGAGGGACTAGCGGGAGGGTAGAGCAGTACTTC.

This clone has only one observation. CDR3 amino acids: CASGRDSTFYGYTF. CDR3 nucleotide sequence: TGTGCCAGCGGACGGGACAGTACTTTCTATGGCTACACCTTC. The chain links TRBV9 to TRBJ1-2; 7 bases are shared with TRBD1. V lost 7 bases, J lost 4 bases, and 10 bases stayed unmatched. The CDR3 covers 14 residues. The germline CDR1 and CDR2 sequences are SGDLS and YYNGEE.

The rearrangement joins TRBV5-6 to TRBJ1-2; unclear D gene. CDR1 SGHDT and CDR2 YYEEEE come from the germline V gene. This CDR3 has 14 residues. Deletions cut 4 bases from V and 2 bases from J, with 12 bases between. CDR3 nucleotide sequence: TGTGCCAGCAGCCTAACCGGGAGCAACTATGGCTACACCTTC. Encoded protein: CASSLTGSNYGYTF.

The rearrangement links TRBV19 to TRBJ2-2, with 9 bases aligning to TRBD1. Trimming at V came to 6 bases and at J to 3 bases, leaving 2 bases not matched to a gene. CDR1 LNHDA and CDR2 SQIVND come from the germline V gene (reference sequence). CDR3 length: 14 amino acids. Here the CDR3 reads CASRRQGDTGELFF. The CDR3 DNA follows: TGTGCCAGTAGACGACAGGGGGACACCGGGGAGCTGTTTTTT.

CDR3 nucleotides: TGTGCTAGTGGTTTGGTAATAACCCGCTTAGGGACAGACTACGAGCAGTACTTC. Protein: CASGLVITRLGTDYEQYF. The chain is built from TRBV12-5 and TRBJ2-7; TRBD1 matches 7 bases. The germline V gene has CDR1 LGHNT and CDR2 FRNRAP. The CDR3 covers 18 residues. The V and J ends lost 0 bases and 3 bases, in that order; junction bases with no gene match: 14.

The CDR3 coding sequence is TGTGCCAGTAGCTCCCTAAGATTGAAAGAGACCCAGTACTTC. This sequence encodes CASSSLRLKETQYF. This chain connects TRBV19 to TRBJ2-5, with D hard to call. The CDR3 is 14 residues long. CDR1 is LNHDA and CDR2 is SQIVND in the germline V gene (reference sequence). V lost 6 bases to trimming and J lost 3 bases, with 14 bases between them. Looking up the rest from reference TRBV19 and TRBJ2-5 gives the full variable domain: DGGITQSPKYLFRKEGQNVTLSCEQNLNHDAMYWYRQDPGQGLRLIYYSQIVNDFQKGDIAEGYSVSREKKESFPLTVTSAQKNPTAFYLCASSSLRLKETQYFGPGTRLLVL.

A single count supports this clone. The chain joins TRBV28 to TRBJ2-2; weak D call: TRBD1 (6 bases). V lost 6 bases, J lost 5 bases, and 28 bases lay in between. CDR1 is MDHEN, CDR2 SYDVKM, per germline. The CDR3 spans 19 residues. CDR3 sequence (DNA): TGTGCCAGCAGCCCCGGGTTGGGTAAGGTGGGACATACGACCGGGGAGCTGTTTTTT. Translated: CASSPGLGKVGHTTGELFF.

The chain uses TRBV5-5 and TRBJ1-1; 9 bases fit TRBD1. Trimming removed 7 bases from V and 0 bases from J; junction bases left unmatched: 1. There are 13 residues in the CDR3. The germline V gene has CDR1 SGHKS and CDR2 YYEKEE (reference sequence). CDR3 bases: TGTGCCAGCGGACAGGGGATGAACACTGAAGCTTTCTTT. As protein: CASGQGMNTEAFF.

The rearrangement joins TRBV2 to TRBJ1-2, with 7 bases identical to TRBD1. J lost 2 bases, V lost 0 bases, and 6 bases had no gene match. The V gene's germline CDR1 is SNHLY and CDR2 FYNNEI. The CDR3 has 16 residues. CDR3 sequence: CASSEAQTGLNYGYTF. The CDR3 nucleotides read TGTGCCAGCAGTGAAGCGCAGACAGGGCTAAACTATGGCTACACCTTC.

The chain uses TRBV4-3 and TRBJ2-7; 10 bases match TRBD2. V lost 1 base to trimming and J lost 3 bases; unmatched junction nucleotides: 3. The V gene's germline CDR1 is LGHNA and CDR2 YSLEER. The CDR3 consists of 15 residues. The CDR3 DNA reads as TGCGCCAGCAGCCAAGGACTAGCGGGCATCTACGAGCAGTACTTC. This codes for CASSQGLAGIYEQYF.

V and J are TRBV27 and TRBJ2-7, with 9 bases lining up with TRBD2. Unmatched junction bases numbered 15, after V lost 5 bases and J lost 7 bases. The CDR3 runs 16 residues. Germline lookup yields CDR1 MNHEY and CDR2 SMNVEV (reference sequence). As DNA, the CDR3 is TGTGCCAGCAGTCCCCTCCGTTTAGCGGGAGCCGGGGAGCAGTACTTC. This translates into CASSPLRLAGAGEQYF.

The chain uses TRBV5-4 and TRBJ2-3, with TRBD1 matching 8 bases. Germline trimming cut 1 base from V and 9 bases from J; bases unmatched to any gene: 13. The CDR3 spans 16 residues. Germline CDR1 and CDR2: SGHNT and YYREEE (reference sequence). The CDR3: CASSLSADRAVGTQYF. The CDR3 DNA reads TGTGCCAGCAGCTTGTCCGCGGACAGGGCGGTAGGCACGCAGTATTTT.

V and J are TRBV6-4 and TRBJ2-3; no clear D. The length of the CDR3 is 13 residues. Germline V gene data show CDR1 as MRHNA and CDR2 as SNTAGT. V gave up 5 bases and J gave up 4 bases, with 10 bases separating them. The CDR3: CASSLELADTQYF. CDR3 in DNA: TGTGCCAGCAGTCTAGAGCTAGCAGATACGCAGTATTTT.

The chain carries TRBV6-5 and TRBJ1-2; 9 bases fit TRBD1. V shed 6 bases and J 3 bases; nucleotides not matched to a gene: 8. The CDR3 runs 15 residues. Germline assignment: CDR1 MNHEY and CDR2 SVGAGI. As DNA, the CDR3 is TGTGCCAGCAGGAAGGGACAGGGTCTCTACTATGGCTACACCTTC. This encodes CASRKGQGLYYGYTF.

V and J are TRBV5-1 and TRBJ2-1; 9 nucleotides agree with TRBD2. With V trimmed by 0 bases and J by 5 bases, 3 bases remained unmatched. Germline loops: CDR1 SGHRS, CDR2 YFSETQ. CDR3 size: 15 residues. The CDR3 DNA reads TGCGCCAGCAGCTTGGTTCTAGCGGGAAACAATGAGCAGTTCTTC. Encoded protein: CASSLVLAGNNEQFF. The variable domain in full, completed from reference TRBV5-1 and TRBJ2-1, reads KAGVTQTPRYLIKTRGQQVTLSCSPISGHRSVSWYQQTPGQGLQFLFEYFSETQRNKGNFPGRFSGRQFSNSRSEMNVSTLELGDSALYLCASSLVLAGNNEQFFGPGTRLTVL.